These T cell receptor beta chains were read from a single sample in a study of OX40 agonist ivuxolimab in advanced cancers. The protocol was immunoSEQ multiplex PCR, while the TCRdb copy is restricted to in-frame clones and leaves out a portion. The sample consists of 73,000 or so clones, about 92% of them appearing once. This specimen consisted of CD4+ or CD8+ T cells sorted from blood, obtained in a trial of the OX40 agonist ivuxolimab. These TCRs come from an adult with an advanced solid tumor such as melanoma, head and neck, liver or kidney cancer. Both conserved end residues are part of each CDR3. Fields, in order: CDR3 protein, J gene, V gene, CDR3 length.

CDR3 protein: CASSPAVANPYEQYF
J gene: TRBJ2-7
V gene: TRBV7-9
CDR3 length: 15

CDR3 protein: CASSFGQSYEQYF
J gene: TRBJ2-7
V gene: TRBV7-8
CDR3 length: 13

CDR3 protein: CASRTNTGELFF
J gene: TRBJ2-2
V gene: TRBV4-2
CDR3 length: 12

CDR3 protein: CASSELAGGPPTQYF
J gene: TRBJ2-3
V gene: TRBV2
CDR3 length: 15

CDR3 protein: CASYDMYYGYTF
J gene: TRBJ1-2
V gene: TRBV6-5
CDR3 length: 12

CDR3 protein: CASSLAGVSYNEQFF
J gene: TRBJ2-1
V gene: TRBV27
CDR3 length: 15

CDR3 protein: CASTNGEAQETQYF
J gene: TRBJ2-5
V gene: TRBV25-1
CDR3 length: 14

CDR3 protein: CASSEVPRSGGSDGYTF
J gene: TRBJ1-2
V gene: TRBV6-1
CDR3 length: 17

CDR3 protein: CASSLSKGTSGGAWDTQYF
J gene: TRBJ2-3
V gene: TRBV27
CDR3 length: 19

CDR3 protein: CASSSAQSREKLFF
J gene: TRBJ1-4
V gene: TRBV5-1
CDR3 length: 14